This TCR beta chain was profiled in a study of blood T cell repertoires in COVID-19. Study-level information: Some COVID-19 samples were acute and others convalescent; all came from the United States, Italy and Spain.

Germline CDR1 and CDR2: LNHDA and SQIVND (reference sequence). CDR3 length equals 14 residues. Trimming removed 2 bases at V and 8 bases at J, with 15 bases between. In the authors' workflow: Cell counts per sample came from amplifying reference gene primers. Method: immunoSEQ multiplex PCR; TCRdb's copy keeps in-frame clones and lacks some. That table gives V, J and clone size, and the DNA gave D and trimming. The table has more than 70,000 clones, about 88% seen once. The sequenced sample was peripheral blood. The receptor was derived from a man aged 55 to 69 with acute or convalescent COVID-19. This chain uses TRBV19 with TRBJ1-2; no reliable D call. CDR3: CASSIIEEVMGYTF. In nucleotides, the CDR3 is TGTGCCAGTAGTATAATTGAAGAGGTCATGGGCTACACCTTC.